This T cell receptor beta chain was found in a study of T cells in Graves' hyperthyroidism and ophthalmopathy. Study-level findings and limits: Most thyroid clonotypes with frequency above 0.001 were detected in blood.

Notes on this clonotype: No antigen is known for it.

It was RNA transcripts that yielded the amplified TCR beta CDR3 regions. A first-round RT-PCR of the TCR CDR3 used the HTBI primer set. TCRdb re-analysed the multiplex PCR reads in MiXCR, keeping a single row per CDR3 protein. The table includes about 840,000 distinct CDR3 sequences, 38% detected once. This CDR3 has 14 amino acids. V lost 7 bases, J lost 1 base, and 6 bases stayed unmatched. The germline V gene encodes CDR1 SNHLY and CDR2 FYNNEI. Hyperthyroidism in the patients, aged 18 to 65, was newly diagnosed and under 2 months in duration. Patients with uncontrolled infections, other autoimmune diseases, pregnancy or lactation were excluded.

This clonotype was obtained from a man aged 18 to 30 with Graves' hyperthyroidism. The sample comprised blood. The chain combines TRBV2 with TRBJ1-2, with 7 nucleotides matching TRBD1. CDR3 loop: CASKLQGLNYGYTF. In nucleotides, the CDR3 is TGTGCCAGCAAACTACAGGGGCTTAACTATGGCTACACCTTC.